Sequencing of this TCR beta chain was carried out in a study of beta chain features in type 1 diabetes. Looking at the study overall: No age, gender or cell yield differences were seen between patients and healthy donors.

Of the isolated RNA, all was reverse transcribed, and so the sequenced material was expressed TCRB transcripts. Profiled with immunoSEQ multiplex PCR; TCRdb holds only in-frame clones, not every one. Of tens of thousands of clones listed, roughly three fifths are singletons. The table lists this clone with a few counts. Sample: Tregs from blood. The TCR comes from a woman aged 18-29 years in good health.

The CDR3 DNA reads as TGTGCCAGCAGTTACGCGGGACAGGGACAAGAGACCCAGTACTTC. Residues: CASSYAGQGQETQYF. J is TRBJ2-5 and V is TRBV6-6, with 9 nucleotides matching TRBD1. This CDR3 is 15 amino acids long. After removal of 2 bases from V and 2 bases from J, the junction contained 3 bases not matched to a gene. The germline gives CDR1 MNHNY, CDR2 SVGAGI (reference sequence).